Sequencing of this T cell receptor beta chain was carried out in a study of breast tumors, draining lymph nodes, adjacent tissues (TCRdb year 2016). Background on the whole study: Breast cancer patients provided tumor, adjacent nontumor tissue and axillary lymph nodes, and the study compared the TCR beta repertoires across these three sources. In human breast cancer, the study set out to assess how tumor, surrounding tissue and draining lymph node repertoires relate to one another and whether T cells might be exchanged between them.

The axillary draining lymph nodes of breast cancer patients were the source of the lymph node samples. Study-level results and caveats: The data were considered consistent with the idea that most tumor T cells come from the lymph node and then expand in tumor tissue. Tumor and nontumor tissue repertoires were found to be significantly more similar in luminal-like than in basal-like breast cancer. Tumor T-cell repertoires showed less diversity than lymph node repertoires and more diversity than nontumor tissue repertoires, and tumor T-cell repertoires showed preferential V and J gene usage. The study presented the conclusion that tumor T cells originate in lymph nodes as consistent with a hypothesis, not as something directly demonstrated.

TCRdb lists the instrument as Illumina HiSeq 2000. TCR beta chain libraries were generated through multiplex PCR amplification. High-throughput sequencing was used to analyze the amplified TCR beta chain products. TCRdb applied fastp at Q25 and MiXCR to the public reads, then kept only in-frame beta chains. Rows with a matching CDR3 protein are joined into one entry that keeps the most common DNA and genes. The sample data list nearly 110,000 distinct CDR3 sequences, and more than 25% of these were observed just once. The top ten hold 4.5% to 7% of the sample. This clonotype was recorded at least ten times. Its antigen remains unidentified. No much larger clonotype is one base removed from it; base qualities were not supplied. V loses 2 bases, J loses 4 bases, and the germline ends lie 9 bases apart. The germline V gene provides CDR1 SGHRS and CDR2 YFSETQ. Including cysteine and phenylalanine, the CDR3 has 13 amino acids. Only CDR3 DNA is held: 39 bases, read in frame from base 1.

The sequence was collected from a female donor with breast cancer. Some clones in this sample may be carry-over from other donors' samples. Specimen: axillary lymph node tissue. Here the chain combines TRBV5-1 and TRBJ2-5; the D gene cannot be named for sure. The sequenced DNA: TGCGCCAGCAGCTTTTGGGTGGGAGAGACCCAGTACTTC. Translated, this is CASSFWVGETQYF. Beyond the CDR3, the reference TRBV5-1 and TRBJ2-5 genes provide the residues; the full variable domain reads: KAGVTQTPRYLIKTRGQQVTLSCSPISGHRSVSWYQQTPGQGLQFLFEYFSETQRNKGNFPGRFSGRQFSNSRSEMNVSTLELGDSALYLCASSFWVGETQYFGPGTRLLVL.